Listed here is a single T cell receptor (beta chain). This entry is derived from a study of patients and donors after allogeneic stem cell transplantation. Via MiXCR, TCRdb re-called the RT-PCR reads, giving one row per CDR3 protein. The data show about 74,000 distinct CDR3 sequences, around 27% seen once. The CDR3 totals 16 residues. Germline CDR1 SGHVS, CDR2 FQNEAQ. Trimming cost V 4 bases and J 2 bases; bases outside gene matches: 7. This clonotype was sampled from a human donor who was either an allogeneic HSCT recipient or a stem cell or donor lymphocyte infusion donor (not recorded which). It is not recorded whose cells these are; they may come from a transplant donor. The material sequenced was blood, either unsorted or a sorted T cell fraction (not recorded which). The V call is TRBV7-8, the J call TRBJ1-4; 7 bases are a match to TRBD1. Written as DNA, the CDR3 is TGTGCCAGCAGCTCCGACAGGGAAATGACTAATGAAAAACTGTTTTTT. Its translation: CASSSDREMTNEKLFF.